The rows below give T cell receptor beta chains drawn from one sample of a study of cytomegalovirus exposure and HLA in healthy donors. Here immunoSEQ multiplex PCR was the method, and the copy in TCRdb shows in-frame clones only, minus some. The sample lists about 100,000 clones; approximately 76% were seen once. The specimen was PBMCs. These receptors were obtained from a woman aged 55-70 years in good health and CMV-seropositive. CDR3s include the opening cysteine and the closing phenylalanine or tryptophan. D genes are given only for firm matches. Clone sizes are given selectively: once, few, many, or a class where the clone is expanded.

clone size | J gene | V gene | D gene | CDR3 DNA | CDR3 protein
. | TRBJ2-7 | TRBV19 | TRBD1 | TGTGCCACCCGGGGACAGGGCTACGGAGGAGGATCCTACGAGCAGTACTTC | CATRGQGYGGGSYEQYF
. | TRBJ2-7 | TRBV11-2 | TRBD1 | TGTGCCAGCAGCCCGAACCCCGGGACAGGGGTTTCCTACGAGCAGTACTTC | CASSPNPGTGVSYEQYF
. | TRBJ2-7 | TRBV10-3 | . | TGCGCCATCTCGAGAGTAGACGAGCAGTACTTC | CAISRVDEQYF
once | TRBJ2-3 | TRBV19 | TRBD2 | TGTGCCAGTTCAACTAGCGGAGACTACACAGATACGCAGTATTTT | CASSTSGDYTDTQYF
. | TRBJ2-1 | TRBV21-1 | . | TGTGCCAGCAGCAAAAGGAAGCGGGACCGATGCAATGAGCAGTTCTTC | CASSKRKRDRCNEQFF
. | TRBJ2-7 | TRBV28 | TRBD1 | TGTGCCAGCAGTTCGGGGCAGGGGGTGCGGGAGCAGTACTTC | CASSSGQGVREQYF
. | TRBJ2-2 | TRBV9 | . | TGTGCCAGCAGCGTAGCTTCACAGTTTAAGCACGGGGAGCTGTTTTTT | CASSVASQFKHGELFF
. | TRBJ1-1 | TRBV5-6 | . | TGTGCCAGCAGCTCCCCCGCGATGGCTGAAGCTTTCTTT | CASSSPAMAEAFF
. | TRBJ2-5 | TRBV11-3 | TRBD2 | TGTGCCAGCAGCTTAGCCTCTAGCGGGAGCTGGGAGACCCAGTACTTC | CASSLASSGSWETQYF
. | TRBJ1-5 | TRBV18 | . | TGTGCCAGCTCACCAGGAGCCGCTCTCAATCAGCCCCAGCATTTT | CASSPGAALNQPQHF
. | TRBJ1-2 | TRBV6-1 | . | TGTGCCGGCCGGACCGTGGGGACATTCTATGGCTACACCTTC | CAGRTVGTFYGYTF
. | TRBJ2-5 | TRBV14 | TRBD2 | TGTGCCAGCAGCCAAATCGAGCCTAGCGGGAGGGCAGGAGAGCAGTACTTC | CASSQIEPSGRAGEQYF
. | TRBJ1-6 | TRBV5-4 | TRBD1 | TGTGCCAGCAGCTCCGGGACAGATAATTCACCCCTCCACTTT | CASSSGTDNSPLHF
. | TRBJ1-1 | TRBV5-6 | . | TGTGCCAGCAGCTTGCCCCCCCGGCGGACTGAAGCTTTCTTT | CASSLPPRRTEAFF
. | TRBJ2-2 | TRBV2 | TRBD1 | TGTGCCAGCACCCGACAGGGGACTACCGGGGAGCTGTTTTTT | CASTRQGTTGELFF
. | TRBJ1-4 | TRBV28 | . | TGTGCCAGCAGTTCACAGGTTGCAACTAATGAAAAACTGTTTTTT | CASSSQVATNEKLFF
. | TRBJ1-1 | TRBV4-1 | . | TGCGCCAGCAGCCAAACTTTCGGGAAGACCAACACTGAAGCTTTCTTT | CASSQTFGKTNTEAFF
. | TRBJ2-1 | TRBV25-1 | . | TGTGCCAGCAGTGATAGCGGAGGCCGGTACAATGAGCAGTTCTTC | CASSDSGGRYNEQFF
few | TRBJ1-2 | TRBV27 | . | TGTGCCAGCAGTTATCGGGGGGATGGCTATGGCTACACCTTC | CASSYRGDGYGYTF
. | TRBJ2-1 | TRBV7-9 | TRBD2 | TGTGCCAGCAGCTTAGATCTAGCGGGAAAGGGGGCGAATGAGCAGTTCTTC | CASSLDLAGKGANEQFF
once | TRBJ2-7 | TRBV4-1 | TRBD2 | TGCGCCAGCAGCCCCCGGACTAGCGGCTACGAGCAGTACTTC | CASSPRTSGYEQYF
. | TRBJ2-1 | TRBV7-3 | TRBD2 | TGTGCCAGCAGCCCCCCGGGGGGGGCTTTAGGTGAGCAGTTCTTC | CASSPPGGALGEQFF
. | TRBJ2-7 | TRBV30 | TRBD2 | TGTGCCTGGAGTCTTCGGCGGGAGGGCGAGCAGTACTTC | CAWSLRREGEQYF
. | TRBJ2-5 | TRBV2 | . | TGTGCCAGCAGCCCCCGACTAGGCGCTGGGGAGACCCAGTACTTC | CASSPRLGAGETQYF
. | TRBJ2-1 | TRBV7-9 | TRBD1 | TGTGCCAGCAGCAAAGGACAGGGGATCTCCTACAATGAGCAGTTCTTC | CASSKGQGISYNEQFF
. | TRBJ2-7 | TRBV7-6 | TRBD2 | TGTGCCAGCAGCCCCCAGACTAGCGGGCCTCTCTACGAGCAGTACTTC | CASSPQTSGPLYEQYF